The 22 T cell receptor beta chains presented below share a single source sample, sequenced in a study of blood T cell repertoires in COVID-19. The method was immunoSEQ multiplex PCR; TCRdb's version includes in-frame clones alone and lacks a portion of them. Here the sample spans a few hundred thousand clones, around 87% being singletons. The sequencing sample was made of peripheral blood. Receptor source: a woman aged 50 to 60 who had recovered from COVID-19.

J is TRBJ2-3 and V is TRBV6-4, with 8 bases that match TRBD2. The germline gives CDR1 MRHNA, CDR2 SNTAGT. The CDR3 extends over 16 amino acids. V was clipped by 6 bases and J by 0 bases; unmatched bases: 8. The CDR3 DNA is TGTGCCAGCAGCCCGGCTGCGGGAGGTAGCACAGATACGCAGTATTTT. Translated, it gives CASSPAAGGSTDTQYF.

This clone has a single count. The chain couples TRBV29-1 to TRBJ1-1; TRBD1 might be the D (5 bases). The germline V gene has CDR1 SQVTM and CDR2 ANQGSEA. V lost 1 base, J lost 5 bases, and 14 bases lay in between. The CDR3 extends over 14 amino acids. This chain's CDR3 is CSVEVVRGSTEAFF. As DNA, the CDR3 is TGCAGCGTTGAAGTGGTTAGGGGATCGACTGAAGCTTTCTTT.

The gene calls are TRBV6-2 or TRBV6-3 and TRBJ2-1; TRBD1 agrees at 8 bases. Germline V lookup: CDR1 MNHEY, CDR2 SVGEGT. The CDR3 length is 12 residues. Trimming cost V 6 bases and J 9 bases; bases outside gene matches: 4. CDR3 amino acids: CASSPDRAEQFF. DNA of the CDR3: TGTGCCAGCAGCCCGGACAGGGCTGAGCAGTTCTTC.

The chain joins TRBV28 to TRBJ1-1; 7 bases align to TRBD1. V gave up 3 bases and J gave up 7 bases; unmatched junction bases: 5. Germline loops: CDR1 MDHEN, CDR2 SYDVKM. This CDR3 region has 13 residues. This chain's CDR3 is CASSFGWTGEAFF. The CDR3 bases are TGTGCCAGCAGTTTTGGGTGGACAGGTGAAGCTTTCTTT.

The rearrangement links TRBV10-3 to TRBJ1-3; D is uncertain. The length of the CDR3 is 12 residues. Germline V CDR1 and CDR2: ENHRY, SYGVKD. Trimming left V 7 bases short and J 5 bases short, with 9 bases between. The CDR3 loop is CAIMGGRNTIYF. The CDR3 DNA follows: TGTGCCATCATGGGCGGGAGAAACACCATATATTTT.

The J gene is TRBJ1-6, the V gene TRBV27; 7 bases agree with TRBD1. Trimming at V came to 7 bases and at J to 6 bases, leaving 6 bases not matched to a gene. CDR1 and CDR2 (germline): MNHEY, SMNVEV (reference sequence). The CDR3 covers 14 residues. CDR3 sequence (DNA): TGTGCCAGCACTTACAGGGGTAGTAATTCACCCCTCCACTTT. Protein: CASTYRGSNSPLHF.

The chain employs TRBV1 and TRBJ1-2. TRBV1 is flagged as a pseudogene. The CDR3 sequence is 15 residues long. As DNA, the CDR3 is TGCACCAGCAGCCAAGCCACTGCCCCAAACTATGGCTACACCTTC. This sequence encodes CTSSQATAPNYGYTF.

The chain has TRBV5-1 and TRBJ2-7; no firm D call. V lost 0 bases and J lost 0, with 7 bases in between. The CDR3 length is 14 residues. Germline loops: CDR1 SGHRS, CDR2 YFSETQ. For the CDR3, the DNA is TGCGCCAGCAGCTTGGCCATCAGCTCCTACGAGCAGTACTTC. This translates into CASSLAISSYEQYF.

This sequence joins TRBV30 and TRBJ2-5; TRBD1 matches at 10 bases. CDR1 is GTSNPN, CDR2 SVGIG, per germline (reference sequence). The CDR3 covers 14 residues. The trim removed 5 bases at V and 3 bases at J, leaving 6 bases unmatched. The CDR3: CAWDPTGGEETQYF. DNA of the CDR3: TGTGCCTGGGACCCGACAGGGGGCGAAGAGACCCAGTACTTC.

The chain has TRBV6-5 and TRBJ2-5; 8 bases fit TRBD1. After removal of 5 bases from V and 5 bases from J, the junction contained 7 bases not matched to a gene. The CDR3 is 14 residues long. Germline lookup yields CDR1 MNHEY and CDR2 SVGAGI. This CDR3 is CASSPPGGRETQYF. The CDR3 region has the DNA TGTGCCAGCAGTCCACCAGGGGGCCGGGAGACCCAGTACTTC.

The CDR3 DNA is TGTGCCAGCAGCGGAACAGGGGCCGGGGAGACCCAGTACTTC. Translating it yields CASSGTGAGETQYF. This chain joins TRBV9 and TRBJ2-5, with 7 nucleotides matching TRBD1. Per germline, CDR1 SGDLS and CDR2 YYNGEE. The junction had 7 bases not matched to a gene; V was cut back by 3 bases and J by 5 bases. The CDR3 runs 14 residues.

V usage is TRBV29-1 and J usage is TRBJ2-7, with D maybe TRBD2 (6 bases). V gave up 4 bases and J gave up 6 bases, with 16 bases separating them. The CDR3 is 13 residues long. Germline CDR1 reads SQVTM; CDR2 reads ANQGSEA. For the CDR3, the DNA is TGCAGCGTTGGCCAAGTCTACGGGAGCGAGCAGTACTTC. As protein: CSVGQVYGSEQYF.

CDR3: CASSPAGDGRNEQFF. CDR3 DNA: TGTGCCAGCAGCCCAGCGGGAGATGGACGCAATGAGCAGTTCTTC. The J gene is TRBJ2-1, the V gene TRBV7-9, with 8 bases identical to TRBD2. The ends lost 5 bases at V and 6 bases at J; junction bases unmatched: 9. The CDR3 is 15 amino acids. CDR1 and CDR2 from the germline V gene are SEHNR and FQNEAQ (reference sequence).

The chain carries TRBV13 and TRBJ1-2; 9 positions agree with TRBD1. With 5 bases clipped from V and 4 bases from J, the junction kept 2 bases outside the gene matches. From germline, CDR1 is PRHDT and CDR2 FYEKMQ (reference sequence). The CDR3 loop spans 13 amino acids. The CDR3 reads CASSTGGGYGYTF. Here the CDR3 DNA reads TGTGCCAGCAGCACAGGGGGCGGCTATGGCTACACCTTC. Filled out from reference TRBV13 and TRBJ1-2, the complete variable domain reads AAGVIQSPRHLIKEKRETATLKCYPIPRHDTVYWYQQGPGQDPQFLISFYEKMQSDKGSIPDRFSAQQFSDYHSELNMSSLELGDSALYFCASSTGGGYGYTFGSGTRLTVV.

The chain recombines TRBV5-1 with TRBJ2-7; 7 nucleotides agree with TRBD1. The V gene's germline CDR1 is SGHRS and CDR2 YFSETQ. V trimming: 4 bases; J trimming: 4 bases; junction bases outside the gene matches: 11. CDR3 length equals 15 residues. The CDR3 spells CASSMDGTAYYEQYF. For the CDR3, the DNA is TGCGCCAGCAGCATGGACGGGACAGCCTATTACGAGCAGTACTTC.

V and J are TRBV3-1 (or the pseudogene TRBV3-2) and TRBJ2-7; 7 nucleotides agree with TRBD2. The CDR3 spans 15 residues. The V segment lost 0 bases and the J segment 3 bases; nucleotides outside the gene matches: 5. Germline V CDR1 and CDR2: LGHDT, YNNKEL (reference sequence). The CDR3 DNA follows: TGTGCCAGCAGCCAAGAACTAGCGCTCCTCTACGAGCAGTACTTC. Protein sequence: CASSQELALLYEQYF.

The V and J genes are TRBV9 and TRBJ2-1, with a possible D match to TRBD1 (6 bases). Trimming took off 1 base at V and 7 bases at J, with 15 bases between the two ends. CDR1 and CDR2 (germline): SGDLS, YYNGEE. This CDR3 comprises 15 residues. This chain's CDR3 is CASSVSGIGTNEQFF. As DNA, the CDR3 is TGTGCCAGCAGCGTATCGGGAATCGGGACAAATGAGCAGTTCTTC.

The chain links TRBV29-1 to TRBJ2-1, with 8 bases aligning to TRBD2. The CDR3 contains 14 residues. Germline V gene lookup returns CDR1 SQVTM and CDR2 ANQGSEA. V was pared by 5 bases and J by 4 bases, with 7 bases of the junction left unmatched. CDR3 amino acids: CSVPLLAGYNEQFF. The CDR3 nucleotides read TGCAGCGTTCCATTGCTAGCGGGTTACAATGAGCAGTTCTTC.

CDR3 region: CASSLQANSNQPQHF. The CDR3 nucleotides read TGTGCCAGCAGCTTACAGGCTAATAGCAATCAGCCCCAGCATTTT. The chain links TRBV7-8 to TRBJ1-5, with D unresolved. CDR3 length equals 15 residues. The germline gives CDR1 SGHVS, CDR2 FQNEAQ. The V end was cut by 2 bases, the J end by 0 bases, with 8 bases between.

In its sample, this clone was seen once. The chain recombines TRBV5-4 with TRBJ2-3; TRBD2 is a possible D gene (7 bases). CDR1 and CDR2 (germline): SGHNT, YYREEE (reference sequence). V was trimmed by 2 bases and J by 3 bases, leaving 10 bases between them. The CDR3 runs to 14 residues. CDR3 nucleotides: TGTGCCAGCAGCTTCGAGGGGGGGACAGATACGCAGTATTTT. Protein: CASSFEGGTDTQYF.

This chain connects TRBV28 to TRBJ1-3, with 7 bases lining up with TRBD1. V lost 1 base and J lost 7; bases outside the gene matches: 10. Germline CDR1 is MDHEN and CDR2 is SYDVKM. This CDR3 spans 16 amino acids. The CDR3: CASSLSPDRERNTIYF. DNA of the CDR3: TGTGCCAGCAGTTTATCTCCCGACAGGGAAAGGAACACCATATATTTT.

In DNA, the CDR3 is TGTGCCAGCAGCTTGCCAGGGGGGACCGGGGAGCTGTTTTTT. This encodes CASSLPGGTGELFF. V and J are TRBV5-4 and TRBJ2-2; D possibly corresponds to TRBD1 (7 bases). Per germline, CDR1 SGHNT and CDR2 YYREEE (reference sequence). The CDR3 spans 14 residues. Trimming removed 1 base from V and 5 bases from J, with 9 bases in between.